This TCR beta chain was identified in a study of high-grade serous ovarian cancer treatment subgroups. Across the whole study: On average, approximately 15,000 reads and 7,494 unique TCR beta rearrangements were obtained per sample.

With regard to this clone: What it binds is unknown.

Tumor samples were obtained before definitive surgery or chemotherapy. The length of the CDR3 is 16 residues. From germline, CDR1 is SSHAT and CDR2 FNYEAQ (reference sequence). Clones were read by immunoSEQ multiplex PCR, and TCRdb kept only the in-frame ones, dropping some. The sample shows about 16,000 clones, around 73% of them seen only once. General study findings and limits: Only CDR3 was analyzed; CDR1 and CDR2 were not. Same-patient tumor repertoires overlapped at about 0.11 to 0.85; different patients barely overlapped. Spatial context was lost because tumors were sequenced in bulk.

The sequenced sample was tumor tissue. J is TRBJ2-2 and V is TRBV7-7; TRBD1 matches 9 bases. The receptor comes from a human donor with high-grade serous ovarian cancer. The CDR3 coding sequence is TGTGCTAGCGGATTGACAGGGGGATCGAACACCGGGGAGCTGTTTTTT. Translating gives CASGLTGGSNTGELFF.